Sequencing of this TCR beta chain was carried out in a study of graft-versus-host responses after intestinal transplantation. Only in-frame clones appear in the TCRdb table, and some are missing; sequencing was by immunoSEQ multiplex PCR. The sample yields 90,000 or so clones, about four fifths seen once. The CDR3 is 16 amino acids. Per germline, CDR1 SGHDT and CDR2 YYEEEE. Germline trimming cut 1 base from V and 4 bases from J; bases unmatched to any gene: 4. Note on this clone: Its antigen remains unknown.

The sequences come from unstimulated CD4+ T cells sorted from spleen or lymph node cells, collected before intestinal transplant. This receptor was taken from a human donor who received an intestinal transplant. The chain joins TRBV5-6 to TRBJ2-1, with 11 bases that match TRBD2. CDR3 nucleotide sequence: TGTGCCAGCAGCTTGACTACTAGCGGGAGATACAATGAGCAGTTCTTC. Translation: CASSLTTSGRYNEQFF. The full variable domain, with the rest looked up from reference TRBV5-6 and TRBJ2-1, is DAGVTQSPTHLIKTRGQQVTLRCSPKSGHDTVSWYQQALGQGPQFIFQYYEEEERQRGNFPDRFSGHQFPNYSSELNVNALLLGDSALYLCASSLTTSGRYNEQFFGPGTRLTVL.